Below are 13 T cell receptor beta chains sequenced from a single sample in a study of T-cell reconstitution after alpha-beta-depleted transplantation in children. Construction of the TCRbeta library involved unique molecular identifiers. TCRdb processed the PCR reads anew with MiXCR; each CDR3 protein has one entry. The sample holds about 580,000 distinct CDR3 sequences, approximately 22% seen once. This material consisted of PBMCs, mostly from graft donor cells, taken 360 days after TCRalphabeta/CD19-depleted stem cell transplant. The receptor source for this set is a boy less than two years old who had a stem cell transplant for acute myeloid leukemia, so the T cells may come from the graft donor.

The chain joins TRBV20-1 to TRBJ2-4; TRBD2 is a possible D gene (6 bases). Trimming left V 5 bases short and J 9 bases short, with 17 bases between. The CDR3 covers 13 residues. Looked up from germline, CDR1 is DFQATT and CDR2 is SNEGSKA (reference sequence). The CDR3 sequence: CSAGPAGRGIQYF. DNA for the CDR3: TGCAGTGCTGGCCCGGCGGGACGTGGCATTCAGTACTTC.

This clonotype came up many times. The gene calls are TRBV15 and TRBJ2-7; D may be TRBD2 (6 bases). The CDR3 has 15 residues. The V end was cut by 2 bases, the J end by 2 bases, with 13 bases between. Germline values: CDR1 LNHNV, CDR2 YYDKDF (reference sequence). Here the CDR3 DNA reads TGTGCCACCAGCAGATTAAGCGGGTCGGCCTACGAGCAGTACTTC. Protein sequence: CATSRLSGSAYEQYF.

CDR3 in amino acids: CATSDFSTGMGSTEAFF. CDR3 DNA sequence: TGTGCCACCAGTGATTTTTCTACAGGGATGGGCAGCACTGAAGCTTTCTTT. The V gene is TRBV24-1, the J gene TRBJ1-1; weak D call: TRBD1 (6 bases). The CDR3 has 17 residues. The ends were cut back, 1 base at V and 4 bases at J, with 18 bases in the middle. CDR1 and CDR2 from the germline V gene are KGHDR and SFDVKD.

This rearrangement joins TRBV30 to TRBJ2-2; 8 nucleotides align to TRBD1. V shed 5 bases and J 7 bases; nucleotides not matched to a gene: 9. The CDR3 spans 14 residues. The V gene's germline CDR1 is GTSNPN and CDR2 SVGIG (reference sequence). Written as DNA, the CDR3 is TGTGCCTGGGTCGTCGGACAGGGATACGGGGAGCTGTTTTTT. This gives the protein CAWVVGQGYGELFF.

This clonotype was found a few times. This chain links TRBV6-5 with TRBJ2-1, with D perhaps being TRBD1 or TRBD2 (5 bases each). Looked up from germline, CDR1 is MNHEY and CDR2 is SVGAGI. The CDR3 runs 17 residues. V was pared by 0 bases and J by 0 bases, with 12 bases between. The CDR3 reads CASSYSQLDSSYNEQFF. CDR3 in DNA: TGTGCCAGCAGTTACTCCCAACTAGACAGCTCCTACAATGAGCAGTTCTTC.

The rearrangement links TRBV12-3 or TRBV12-4 to TRBJ2-6; perhaps TRBD2 as D (5 bases). Trimming left V 6 bases short and J 12 bases short, with 9 bases between. This CDR3 is 11 amino acids long. CDR3 DNA sequence: TGTGCCAGCAGCCCGGGAAGCGTCCTGACTTTC. The encoded protein is CASSPGSVLTF.

This clonotype was seen more than once but under ten times. The chain carries TRBV27 and TRBJ1-2; no clear D gene. This CDR3 has 14 residues. The V and J ends lost 3 bases and 4 bases respectively, with 12 bases between them. Germline V gene sequence: CDR1 MNHEY, CDR2 SMNVEV (reference sequence). CDR3 sequence: CASSLVGWGYGYTF. CDR3 nucleotides: TGTGCCAGCAGTTTGGTGGGTTGGGGCTATGGCTACACCTTC.

Ten or more counts support this clonotype. This chain links TRBV20-1 with TRBJ2-3; a weak D match, TRBD2 (7 bases). The germline V gene encodes CDR1 DFQATT and CDR2 SNEGSKA (reference sequence). The CDR3 is 14 residues long. V was cut by 2 bases and J by 3 bases, with 12 bases left in between. CDR3 amino acids: CSARYGGPTDTQYF. In DNA form, the CDR3 reads TGCAGTGCTAGATACGGGGGGCCGACAGATACGCAGTATTTT.

In its sample, this clonotype was seen a few times. The chain recombines TRBV12-3 or TRBV12-4 with TRBJ1-2; the D is unclear. The ends were cut back, 4 bases at V and 4 bases at J, with 10 bases in the middle. The CDR3 is 13 residues long. The CDR3 nucleotides read TGTGCCAGCAGTTCCCTCTGGGTCTATGGCTACACCTTC. Protein product: CASSSLWVYGYTF.

V and J are TRBV5-1 and TRBJ2-7; 11 bases are a match to TRBD1. CDR1 and CDR2 from the germline V gene are SGHRS and YFSETQ. The CDR3 has 17 amino acids. V dropped 2 bases and J dropped 0; count of bases not matched to a gene: 7. The CDR3 sequence: CASSFGTGGLNSYEQYF. The CDR3 nucleotides read TGCGCCAGCAGCTTTGGGACAGGGGGGCTGAACTCCTACGAGCAGTACTTC. Drawing the rest from reference TRBV5-1 and TRBJ2-7, the complete variable domain is KAGVTQTPRYLIKTRGQQVTLSCSPISGHRSVSWYQQTPGQGLQFLFEYFSETQRNKGNFPGRFSGRQFSNSRSEMNVSTLELGDSALYLCASSFGTGGLNSYEQYFGPGTRLTVT.

The chain uses TRBV9 and TRBJ1-1, with 12 bases aligning to TRBD1. The length of the CDR3 is 12 residues. J lost 7 bases, V lost 8 bases, and 3 bases had no gene match. Germline V gene lookup returns CDR1 SGDLS and CDR2 YYNGEE. DNA for the CDR3: TGTGCCAGTGGGACAGGGGGCGTTGAAGCTTTCTTT. Protein: CASGTGGVEAFF.

This clonotype was counted between two and nine times. The V gene is TRBV28, the J gene TRBJ2-1; no clear D. Germline values: CDR1 MDHEN, CDR2 SYDVKM. This CDR3 comprises 16 residues. Trimming stripped 5 bases from V and 3 bases from J, with 17 bases between. The CDR3 here is CASSPRLESNYNEQFF. CDR3 nucleotides: TGTGCCAGCAGTCCCCGCCTAGAATCCAACTACAATGAGCAGTTCTTC. The full variable domain, with the rest looked up from reference TRBV28 and TRBJ2-1, is DVKVTQSSRYLVKRTGEKVFLECVQDMDHENMFWYRQDPGLGLRLIYFSYDVKMKEKGDIPEGYSVSREKKERFSLILESASTNQTSMYLCASSPRLESNYNEQFFGPGTRLTVL.

This clonotype was detected ten times or more. The chain has TRBV12-3 or TRBV12-4 and TRBJ2-2; 10 bases agree with TRBD2. Losses at the gene ends were 5 bases for V and 3 bases for J; bases not matched to a gene: 6. The CDR3 spans 16 residues. The chain's CDR3 is CASSPLAGADTGELFF. The CDR3 DNA sequence: TGTGCCAGCAGTCCCCTAGCGGGGGCCGACACCGGGGAGCTGTTTTTT.